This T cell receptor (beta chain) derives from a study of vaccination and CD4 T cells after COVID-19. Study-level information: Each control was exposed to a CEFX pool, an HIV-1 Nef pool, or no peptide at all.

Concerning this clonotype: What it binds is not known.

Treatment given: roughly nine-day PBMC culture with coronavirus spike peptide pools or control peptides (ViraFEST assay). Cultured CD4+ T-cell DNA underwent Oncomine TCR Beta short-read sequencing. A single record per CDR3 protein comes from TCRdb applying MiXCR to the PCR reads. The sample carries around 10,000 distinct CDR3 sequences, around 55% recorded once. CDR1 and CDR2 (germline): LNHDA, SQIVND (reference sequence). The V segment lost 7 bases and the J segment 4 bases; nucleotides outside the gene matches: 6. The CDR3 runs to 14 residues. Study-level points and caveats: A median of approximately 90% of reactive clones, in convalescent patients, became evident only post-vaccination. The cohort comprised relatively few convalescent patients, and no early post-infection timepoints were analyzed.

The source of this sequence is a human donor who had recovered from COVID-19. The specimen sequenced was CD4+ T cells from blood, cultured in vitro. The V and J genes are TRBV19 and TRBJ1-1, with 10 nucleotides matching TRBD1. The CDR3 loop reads CASTDRGRFTEAFF. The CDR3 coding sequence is TGTGCCAGTACCGACAGGGGGCGCTTCACTGAAGCTTTCTTT.